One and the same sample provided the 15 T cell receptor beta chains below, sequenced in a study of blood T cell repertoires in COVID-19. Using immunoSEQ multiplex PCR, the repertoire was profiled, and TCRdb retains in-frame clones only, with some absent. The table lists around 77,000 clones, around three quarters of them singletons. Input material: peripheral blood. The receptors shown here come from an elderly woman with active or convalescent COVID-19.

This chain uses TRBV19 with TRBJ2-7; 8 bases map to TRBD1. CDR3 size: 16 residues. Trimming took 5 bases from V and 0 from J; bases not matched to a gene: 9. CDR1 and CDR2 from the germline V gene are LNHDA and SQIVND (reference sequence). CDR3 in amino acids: CASSVGQGKTSYEQYF. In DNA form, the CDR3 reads TGTGCCAGTAGTGTCGGACAGGGTAAAACCTCCTACGAGCAGTACTTC.

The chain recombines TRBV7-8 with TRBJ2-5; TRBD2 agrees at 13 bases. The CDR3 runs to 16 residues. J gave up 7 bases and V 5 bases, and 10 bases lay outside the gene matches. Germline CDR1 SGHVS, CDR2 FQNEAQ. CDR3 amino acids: CASSRTSGGSRTTQYF. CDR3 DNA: TGTGCCAGCAGCCGGACTAGCGGGGGCTCGAGGACGACCCAGTACTTC. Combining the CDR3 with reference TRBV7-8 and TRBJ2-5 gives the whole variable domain GAGVSQSPRYKVAKRGQDVALRCDPISGHVSLFWYQQALGQGPEFLTYFQNEAQLDKSGLPSDRFFAERPEGSVSTLKIQRTQQEDSAVYLCASSRTSGGSRTTQYFGPGTRLLVL.

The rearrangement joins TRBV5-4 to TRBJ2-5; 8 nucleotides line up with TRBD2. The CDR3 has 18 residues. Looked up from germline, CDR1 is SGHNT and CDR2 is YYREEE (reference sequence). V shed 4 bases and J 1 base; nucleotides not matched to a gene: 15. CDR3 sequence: CASSARSSGFNFQETQYF. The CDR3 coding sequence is TGTGCCAGCAGCGCGCGGTCTAGCGGGTTCAATTTCCAAGAGACCCAGTACTTC.

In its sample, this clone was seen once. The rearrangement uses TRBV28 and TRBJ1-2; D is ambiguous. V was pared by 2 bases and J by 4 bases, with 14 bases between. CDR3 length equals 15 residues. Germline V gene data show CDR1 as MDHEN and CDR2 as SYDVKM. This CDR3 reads CASSLVGGQTYGYTF. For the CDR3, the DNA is TGTGCCAGCAGTTTAGTCGGAGGCCAGACCTATGGCTACACCTTC.

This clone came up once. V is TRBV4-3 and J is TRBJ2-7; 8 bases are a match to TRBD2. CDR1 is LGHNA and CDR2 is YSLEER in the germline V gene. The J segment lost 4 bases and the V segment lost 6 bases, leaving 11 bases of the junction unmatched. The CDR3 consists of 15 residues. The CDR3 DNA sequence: TGCGCCAGCAGATATCACGCGGGGGGTGGGTACGAGCAGTACTTC. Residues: CASRYHAGGGYEQYF.

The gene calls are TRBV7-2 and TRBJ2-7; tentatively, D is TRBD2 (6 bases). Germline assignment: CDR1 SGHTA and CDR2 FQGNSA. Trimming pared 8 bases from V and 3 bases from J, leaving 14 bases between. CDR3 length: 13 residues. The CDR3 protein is CASLRDWIYEQYF. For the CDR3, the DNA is TGTGCCAGCCTCCGGGACTGGATCTACGAGCAGTACTTC.

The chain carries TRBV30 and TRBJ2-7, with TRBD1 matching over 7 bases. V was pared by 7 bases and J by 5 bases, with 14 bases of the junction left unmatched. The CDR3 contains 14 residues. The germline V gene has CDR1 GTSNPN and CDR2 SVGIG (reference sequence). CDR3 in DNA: TGTGCCTACTCCTGGGACAGTCCCGGGGACGAGCAGTACTTC. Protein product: CAYSWDSPGDEQYF.

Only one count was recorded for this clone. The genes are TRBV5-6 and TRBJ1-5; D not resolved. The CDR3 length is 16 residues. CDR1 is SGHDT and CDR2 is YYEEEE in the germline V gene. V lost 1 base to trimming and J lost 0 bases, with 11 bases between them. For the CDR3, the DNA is TGTGCCAGCAGCTTGACCCAGGATTATAGCAATCAGCCCCAGCATTTT. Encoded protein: CASSLTQDYSNQPQHF.

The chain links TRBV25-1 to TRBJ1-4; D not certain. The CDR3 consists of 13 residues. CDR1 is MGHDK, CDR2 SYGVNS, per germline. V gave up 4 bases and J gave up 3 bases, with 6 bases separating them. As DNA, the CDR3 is TGTGCCAGCAGTGGGGCCTCTAATGAAAAACTGTTTTTT. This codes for CASSGASNEKLFF.

The CDR3 loop reads CASSLDRVGTDTQYF. CDR3 bases: TGTGCCAGCAGCTTAGACAGGGTCGGCACAGATACGCAGTATTTT. This chain joins TRBV11-1 and TRBJ2-3, with D tentatively TRBD1 (6 bases). From germline, CDR1 is SGHAT and CDR2 FQDESV (reference sequence). V was clipped by 1 base and J by 1 base, with 9 bases between them. This CDR3 contains 15 residues.

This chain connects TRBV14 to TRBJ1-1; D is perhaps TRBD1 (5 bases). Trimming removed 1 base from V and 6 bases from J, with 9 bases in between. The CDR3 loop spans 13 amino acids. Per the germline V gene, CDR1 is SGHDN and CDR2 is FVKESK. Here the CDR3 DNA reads TGTGCCAGCAGCCAAGTCGGGGGATCTGAAGCTTTCTTT. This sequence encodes CASSQVGGSEAFF.

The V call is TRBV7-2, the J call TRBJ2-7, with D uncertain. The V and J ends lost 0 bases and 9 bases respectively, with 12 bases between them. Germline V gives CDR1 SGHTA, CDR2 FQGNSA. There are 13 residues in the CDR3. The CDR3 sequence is CASSLAGYLWQYF. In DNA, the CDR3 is TGTGCCAGCAGCTTAGCGGGCTATCTTTGGCAGTACTTC.

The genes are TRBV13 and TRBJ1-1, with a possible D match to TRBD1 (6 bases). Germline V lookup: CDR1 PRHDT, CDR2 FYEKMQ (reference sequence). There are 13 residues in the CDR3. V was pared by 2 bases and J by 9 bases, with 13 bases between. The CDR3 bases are TGTGCCAGCAGCTTAAAGACAGGTTTAAAAGCTTTCTTT. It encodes CASSLKTGLKAFF.

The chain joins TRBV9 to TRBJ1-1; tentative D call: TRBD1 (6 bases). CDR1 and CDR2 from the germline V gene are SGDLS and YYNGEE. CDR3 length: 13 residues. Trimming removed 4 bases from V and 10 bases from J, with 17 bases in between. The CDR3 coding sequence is TGTGCCAGCAGCCCAGGGACAACCGGCGGAGCTTTCTTT. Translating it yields CASSPGTTGGAFF.

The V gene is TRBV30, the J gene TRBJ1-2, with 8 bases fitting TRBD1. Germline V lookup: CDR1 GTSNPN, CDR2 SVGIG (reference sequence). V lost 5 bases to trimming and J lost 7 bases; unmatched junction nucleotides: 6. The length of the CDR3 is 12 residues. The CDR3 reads CAWPSGTGGYTF. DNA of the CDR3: TGTGCCTGGCCCTCCGGGACAGGTGGCTACACCTTC.